The 28 T cell receptor beta chains below were found in one sample sequenced in a study of T cells in Graves' hyperthyroidism and ophthalmopathy. Amplification yielded TCR beta CDR3 regions, with RNA transcripts as the source. TCR CDR3 underwent first-round RT-PCR with the HTBI primer set. TCRdb itself ran the multiplex PCR reads through MiXCR, one entry per CDR3 protein. Of 370,000 or so distinct CDR3 sequences in the sample, 20% to 25% were seen once. The sequencing input was blood. Receptors originate from a man in his fifties or sixties with Graves' hyperthyroidism.

Notes on this clonotype: At one boundary the junction diverges from the germline segment, which might be a read error. The chain carries TRBV7-9 and TRBJ2-1, with TRBD2 identical over 7 bases. The CDR3 contains 18 residues. Germline CDR1 and CDR2: SEHNR and FQNEAQ (reference sequence). Here the CDR3 reads CASSLWGMGGRIHNEQLF. CDR3 sequence (DNA): TGTGCCAGCAGCTTATGGGGGATGGGCGGGAGAATCCACAATGAGCAGCTCTTC.

This clonotype was counted between two and nine times. This sequence joins TRBV12-3 or TRBV12-4 and TRBJ2-1, with 8 bases identical to TRBD2. The trim removed 3 bases at V and 6 bases at J, leaving 4 bases unmatched. There are 14 residues in the CDR3. The CDR3 here is CASSFGGAGNEQFF. The DNA of the CDR3 is TGTGCCAGCAGTTTCGGGGGGGCAGGCAATGAGCAGTTCTTC.

This rearrangement joins TRBV30 to TRBJ2-1; 15 positions match TRBD2. The CDR3 has 19 residues. J lost 4 bases, V lost 1 base, and 11 bases had no gene match. CDR1 and CDR2 from the germline V gene are GTSNPN and SVGIG (reference sequence). The CDR3, as DNA: TGTGCCTGGAGTGGTTTGGGACTAGCGGGAGGCTCACCTTACAATGAGCAGTTCTTC. Protein product: CAWSGLGLAGGSPYNEQFF.

V usage is TRBV27 and J usage is TRBJ2-2; the D call may be TRBD1 or TRBD2 (6 bases each). There are 14 residues in the CDR3. Germline V gene sequence: CDR1 MNHEY, CDR2 SMNVEV (reference sequence). Trimming took off 10 bases at V and 3 bases at J, with 15 bases between the two ends. The CDR3 region has the DNA TGTGCCACCAGGGGACTCGCATACACCGGGGAGCTGTTTTTT. Protein: CATRGLAYTGELFF.

The sample holds many counts of this clonotype. This chain uses TRBV5-1 with TRBJ2-3; possible D gene TRBD1, 6 bases. CDR1 is SGHRS, CDR2 YFSETQ, per germline. The germline V and J ends were trimmed by 4 bases and 3 bases, with 15 bases remaining between them. The CDR3 is 15 amino acids. CDR3 in amino acids: CASSPGTFGTDTQYF. The CDR3 DNA follows: TGCGCCAGCAGCCCAGGGACATTCGGAACAGATACGCAGTATTTT.

This clonotype was observed a handful of times. The rearrangement links TRBV6-1 to TRBJ2-7; 11 bases fit TRBD2. Germline lookup yields CDR1 MNHNS and CDR2 SASEGT. There are 16 residues in the CDR3. J lost 4 bases, V lost 5 bases, and 10 bases had no gene match. CDR3 nucleotides: TGTGCCAGCAGTTGGATTAGCGGGAGGGCTATTTACGAGCAGTACTTC. Translated, it gives CASSWISGRAIYEQYF.

This clonotype occurred a few times. This chain uses TRBV7-2 with TRBJ2-3; D gene ambiguous. Trimming stripped 5 bases from V and 3 bases from J, with 12 bases between. CDR1 SGHTA and CDR2 FQGNSA come from the germline V gene. This CDR3 has 14 amino acids. In DNA, the CDR3 is TGTGCCAGCAGCCCCCCCGTGGCTACAGATACGCAGTATTTT. This codes for CASSPPVATDTQYF.

This chain links TRBV6-5 with TRBJ2-6; unclear D gene. With 2 bases removed from V and 0 bases from J, the gap between germline ends came to 5 bases. The CDR3 totals 15 residues. The germline gives CDR1 MNHEY, CDR2 SVGAGI. DNA for the CDR3: TGTGCCAGCAGTTACCGCGGCTCTGGGGCCAACGTCCTGACTTTC. Translated, it gives CASSYRGSGANVLTF.

This rearrangement joins TRBV9 to TRBJ2-1; D is uncertain. The CDR3 length is 13 residues. Trimming shortened V by 0 bases and J by 7 bases, and 8 bases separated the two germline ends. The germline CDR1 and CDR2 sequences are SGDLS and YYNGEE. The CDR3 DNA reads TGTGCCAGCAGCGTAGGGGCCGGTAATGAGCAGTTCTTC. It is translated as CASSVGAGNEQFF.

This rearrangement joins TRBV19 to TRBJ1-2, with D perhaps TRBD1 (5 bases). There are 12 residues in the CDR3. Deletions cut 3 bases from V and 8 bases from J, with 10 bases between. Germline CDR1 reads LNHDA; CDR2 reads SQIVND (reference sequence). Here the CDR3 DNA reads TGTGCCAGTAGTATTGGGGGAATGGGCTACACCTTC. This encodes CASSIGGMGYTF.

This clonotype was recorded a few times. The chain uses TRBV5-1 and TRBJ1-1; 7 bases match TRBD1. Germline CDR1 and CDR2: SGHRS and YFSETQ. With 3 bases clipped from V and 7 bases from J, the junction kept 12 bases outside the gene matches. The CDR3 extends over 15 amino acids. The CDR3 protein is CASSWGDSWESEAFF. CDR3 in DNA: TGCGCCAGCAGCTGGGGGGACAGTTGGGAGAGTGAAGCTTTCTTT.

A note on this clonotype: The junction departs from the called germline gene at one end, perhaps through a read error. The V gene is TRBV12-3 or TRBV12-4, the J gene TRBJ2-5, with a tentative D call TRBD1 (6 bases). The CDR3 sequence is 14 residues long. As DNA, the CDR3 is TGTGCCAGCAGTTTAGTTCAGGGGCCCGAGACCGAGTACTTC. Amino acids: CASSLVQGPETEYF.

J is TRBJ2-3 and V is TRBV2, with 9 bases identical to TRBD1. This CDR3 has 19 amino acids. Trimming cost V 6 bases and J 0 bases; bases outside gene matches: 16. Germline V gene sequence: CDR1 SNHLY, CDR2 FYNNEI. The CDR3: CASRGTGLTWINSTDTQYF. CDR3 nucleotide sequence: TGTGCCAGCAGGGGGACAGGGCTGACCTGGATAAATAGCACAGATACGCAGTATTTT.

The chain is built from TRBV6-1 and TRBJ2-5; TRBD2 agrees at 10 bases. V shed 7 bases and J 2 bases; nucleotides not matched to a gene: 13. This CDR3 has 17 amino acids. Germline loops: CDR1 MNHNS, CDR2 SASEGT. The CDR3 protein is CASKTSGEALGQETQYF. The CDR3 nucleotides read TGTGCCAGCAAAACTAGCGGGGAGGCACTAGGGCAAGAGACCCAGTACTTC.

V usage is TRBV28 and J usage is TRBJ1-5; 10 bases line up with TRBD1. Germline V lookup: CDR1 MDHEN, CDR2 SYDVKM. Unmatched junction bases numbered 7, after V lost 5 bases and J lost 3 bases. CDR3 size: 16 residues. The CDR3 DNA sequence: TGTGCCAGCAGTCCAACCGGGACAGGGGCCAATCAGCCCCAGCATTTT. Translated: CASSPTGTGANQPQHF.

This clonotype was recorded many times. V gene TRBV10-3 combines with J gene TRBJ2-3; 8 nucleotides line up with TRBD2. The germline CDR1 and CDR2 sequences are ENHRY and SYGVKD. Unmatched junction bases numbered 8, after V lost 7 bases and J lost 2 bases. This CDR3 contains 15 residues. The CDR3 is CAIKTGTRSTDTQYF. Written as DNA, the CDR3 is TGTGCCATCAAGACCGGGACTAGATCCACAGATACGCAGTATTTT.

This CDR3 is CASSPTPVSGYTF. The CDR3 nucleotides are TGTGCCAGCAGCCCTACGCCAGTTTCGGGCTACACCTTC. The gene calls are TRBV28 and TRBJ1-2, with D unresolved. From germline, CDR1 is MDHEN and CDR2 SYDVKM. The CDR3 length is 13 residues. Trimming removed 6 bases from V and 8 bases from J, with 16 bases in between.

This clonotype has at least ten counts. The genes are TRBV7-9 and TRBJ2-7; D not resolved. The CDR3 sequence is 12 residues long. Per germline, CDR1 SEHNR and CDR2 FQNEAQ (reference sequence). The ends were cut back, 2 bases at V and 2 bases at J, with 4 bases in the middle. The CDR3 region has the DNA TGTGCCAGCAGCTTATGGACCTACGAGCAGTACTTC. It codes for CASSLWTYEQYF.

This clonotype was recorded a few times. The rearrangement joins TRBV28 to TRBJ2-2, with 11 bases identical to TRBD2. CDR1 and CDR2 (germline): MDHEN, SYDVKM. This CDR3 is 15 amino acids long. V trimming: 8 bases; J trimming: 5 bases; junction bases outside the gene matches: 7. CDR3: CASLAGGYGTGELFF. CDR3 in DNA: TGTGCCAGCCTAGCGGGAGGTTATGGTACCGGGGAGCTGTTTTTT.

The chain joins TRBV3-1 to TRBJ2-1; D is possibly TRBD2 (5 bases). V gave up 6 bases and J gave up 10 bases, with 16 bases separating them. CDR1 LGHDT and CDR2 YNNKEL come from the germline V gene (reference sequence). This CDR3 region has 13 residues. The CDR3 sequence: CASRKTGPGEQFF. The DNA of the CDR3 is TGTGCCAGCAGGAAAACGGGTCCGGGAGAGCAGTTCTTC.

Comment on this clonotype: Given a much more abundant clone one base away, this may be a read error. This chain connects TRBV18 to TRBJ2-3; D perhaps matches TRBD1 (7 bases). V gave up 4 bases and J gave up 2 bases, with 10 bases separating them. The CDR3 sequence is 14 residues long. Germline lookup yields CDR1 KGHSH and CDR2 LQKENI. The CDR3 reads CASSHRGLTDTQYF. DNA of the CDR3: TGTGCCAGCTCACACAGGGGACTCACAGATACGCAGTATTTT.

V and J are TRBV3-1 and TRBJ2-7; TRBD2 might be the D (5 bases). Germline V lookup: CDR1 LGHDT, CDR2 YNNKEL (reference sequence). Trimming pared 4 bases from V and 7 bases from J, leaving 17 bases between. The CDR3 runs 14 residues. Here the CDR3 DNA reads TGTGCCAGCAGCCCACCGGGCCCCTGGAGGGAGCAGTACTTC. It translates to CASSPPGPWREQYF.

This chain connects TRBV9 to TRBJ1-2; TRBD1 might be the D (5 bases). CDR3 length: 17 amino acids. Germline CDR1 and CDR2: SGDLS and YYNGEE. The V end lost 3 bases, the J end lost 5 bases, and 23 bases lay between the germline ends. CDR3 in amino acids: CASSAPTGVDPSYGYTF. DNA for the CDR3: TGTGCCAGCAGCGCCCCTACGGGGGTGGACCCATCGTATGGCTACACCTTC.

The chain couples TRBV27 to TRBJ1-5; 8 bases match TRBD1. CDR1 MNHEY and CDR2 SMNVEV come from the germline V gene (reference sequence). The CDR3 spans 16 residues. The junction had 12 bases not matched to a gene; V was cut back by 5 bases and J by 6 bases. The CDR3, as DNA: TGTGCCAGCAGTCCCAAGACAGGGGTGGGATCTCAGCCCCAGCATTTT. Protein product: CASSPKTGVGSQPQHF.

CDR3 amino acids: CASSLLLAGASYNEQFF. CDR3 in DNA: TGTGCCAGCAGCTTACTACTAGCGGGAGCCTCCTACAATGAGCAGTTCTTC. The rearrangement uses TRBV7-8 and TRBJ2-1; 11 bases agree with TRBD2. J lost 0 bases, V lost 2 bases, and 3 bases had no gene match. Germline V gives CDR1 SGHVS, CDR2 FQNEAQ. The CDR3 sequence is 17 residues long. Filled out from reference TRBV7-8 and TRBJ2-1, the complete variable domain reads GAGVSQSPRYKVAKRGQDVALRCDPISGHVSLFWYQQALGQGPEFLTYFQNEAQLDKSGLPSDRFFAERPEGSVSTLKIQRTQQEDSAVYLCASSLLLAGASYNEQFFGPGTRLTVL.

As to this clonotype: An end of the junction does not agree with germline; a read error may underlie this. The chain is built from TRBV5-5 and TRBJ2-7; weak D call: TRBD1 (6 bases). The CDR3 sequence is 15 residues long. Germline V gene lookup returns CDR1 SGHKS and CDR2 YYEKEE (reference sequence). The chain's CDR3 is CASSLAGTRSSEQYF. CDR3 coding DNA: TGTGCCAGCAGCTTGGCCGGGACAAGATCCTCCGAGCAGTACTTC.

With regard to this clonotype: A much larger clone lies one base from this, so it may be a read error. The chain is built from TRBV7-8 and TRBJ2-5; the match to TRBD2 covers 9 bases. The germline gives CDR1 SGHVS, CDR2 FQNEAQ. The CDR3 is 16 residues long. J was trimmed by 5 bases and V by 5 bases; bases with no gene match: 12. The CDR3 coding sequence is TGTGCCAGCAGCCGGACTAGCGAGAAGCATTTGGAGACCCAGTACTTC. Translation gives CASSRTSEKHLETQYF.

The chain has TRBV2 and TRBJ2-3; D unclear. V lost 9 bases and J lost 5, with 9 bases in between. Germline V gives CDR1 SNHLY, CDR2 FYNNEI. The CDR3 contains 11 residues. CDR3 region: CASAIRDTQYF. For the CDR3, the DNA is TGTGCCAGTGCCATCCGAGATACGCAGTATTTT.